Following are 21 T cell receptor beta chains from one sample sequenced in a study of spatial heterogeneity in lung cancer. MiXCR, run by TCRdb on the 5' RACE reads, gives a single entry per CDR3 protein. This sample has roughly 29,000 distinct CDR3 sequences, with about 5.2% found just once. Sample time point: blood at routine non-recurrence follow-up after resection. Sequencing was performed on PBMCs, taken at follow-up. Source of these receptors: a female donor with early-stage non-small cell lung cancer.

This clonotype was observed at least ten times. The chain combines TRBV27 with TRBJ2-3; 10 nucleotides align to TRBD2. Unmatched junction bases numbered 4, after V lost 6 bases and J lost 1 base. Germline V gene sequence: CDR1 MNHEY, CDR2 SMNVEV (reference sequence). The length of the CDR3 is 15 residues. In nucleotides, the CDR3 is TGTGCCAGCAGCTCCGGGACTAGCGGCACAGATACGCAGTATTTT. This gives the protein CASSSGTSGTDTQYF.

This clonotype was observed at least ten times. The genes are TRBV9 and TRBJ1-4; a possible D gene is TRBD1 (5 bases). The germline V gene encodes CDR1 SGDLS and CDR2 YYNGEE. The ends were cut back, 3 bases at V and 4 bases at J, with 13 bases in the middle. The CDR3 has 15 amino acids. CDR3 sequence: CASSDGGAGNEKLFF. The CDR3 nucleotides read TGTGCCAGCAGCGATGGAGGGGCGGGTAATGAAAAACTGTTTTTT.

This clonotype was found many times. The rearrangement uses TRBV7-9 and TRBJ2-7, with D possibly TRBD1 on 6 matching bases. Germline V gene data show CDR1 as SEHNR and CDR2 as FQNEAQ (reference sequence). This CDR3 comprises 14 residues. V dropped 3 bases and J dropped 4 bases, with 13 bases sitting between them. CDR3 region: CASSFTGTPYEQYF. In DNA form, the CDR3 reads TGTGCCAGCAGCTTCACCGGGACACCGTACGAGCAGTACTTC. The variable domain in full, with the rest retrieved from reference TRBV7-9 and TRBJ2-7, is DTGVSQNPRHKITKRGQNVTFRCDPISEHNRLYWYRQTLGQGPEFLTYFQNEAQLEKSRLLSDRFSAERPKGSFSTLEIQRTEQGDSAMYLCASSFTGTPYEQYFGPGTRLTVT.

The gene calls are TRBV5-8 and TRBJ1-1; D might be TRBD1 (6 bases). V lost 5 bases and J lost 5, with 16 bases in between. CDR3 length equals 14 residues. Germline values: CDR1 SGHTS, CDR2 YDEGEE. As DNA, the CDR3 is TGTGCCAGCAGGGTCCGGGGGGGCTCAACTGAAGCTTTCTTT. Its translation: CASRVRGGSTEAFF.

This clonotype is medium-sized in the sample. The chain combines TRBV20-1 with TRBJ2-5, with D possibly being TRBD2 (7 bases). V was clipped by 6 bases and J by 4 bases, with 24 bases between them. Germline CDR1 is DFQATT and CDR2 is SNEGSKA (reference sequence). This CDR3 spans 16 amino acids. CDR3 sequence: CSAEAGSSGGGETQYF. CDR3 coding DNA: TGCAGTGCGGAAGCCGGGTCTAGCGGAGGGGGAGAGACCCAGTACTTC.

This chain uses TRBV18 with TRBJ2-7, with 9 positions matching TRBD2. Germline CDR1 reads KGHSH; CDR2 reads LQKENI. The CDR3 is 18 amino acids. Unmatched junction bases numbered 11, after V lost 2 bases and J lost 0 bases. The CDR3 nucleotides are TGTGCCAGCTCACCATCCGAAGGGCGGGAGGGGTTCTCCTACGAGCAGTACTTC. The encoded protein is CASSPSEGREGFSYEQYF.

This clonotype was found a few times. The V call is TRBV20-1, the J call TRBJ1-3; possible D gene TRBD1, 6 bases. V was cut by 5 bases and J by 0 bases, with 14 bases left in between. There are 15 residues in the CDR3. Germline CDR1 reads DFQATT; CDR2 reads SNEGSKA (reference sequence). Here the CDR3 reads CSAARTAGSGNTIYF. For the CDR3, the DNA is TGCAGTGCTGCCCGGACAGCCGGCTCTGGAAACACCATATATTTT.

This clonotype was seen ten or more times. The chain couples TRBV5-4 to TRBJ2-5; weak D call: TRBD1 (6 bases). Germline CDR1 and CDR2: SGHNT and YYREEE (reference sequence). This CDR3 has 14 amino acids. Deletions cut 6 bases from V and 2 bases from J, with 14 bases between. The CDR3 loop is CASTTTGLQETQYF. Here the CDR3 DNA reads TGTGCCAGCACCACAACAGGGCTACAAGAGACCCAGTACTTC. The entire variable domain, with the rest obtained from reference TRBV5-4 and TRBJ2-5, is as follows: ETGVTQSPTHLIKTRGQQVTLRCSSQSGHNTVSWYQQALGQGPQFIFQYYREEENGRGNFPPRFSGLQFPNYSSELNVNALELDDSALYLCASTTTGLQETQYFGPGTRLLVL.

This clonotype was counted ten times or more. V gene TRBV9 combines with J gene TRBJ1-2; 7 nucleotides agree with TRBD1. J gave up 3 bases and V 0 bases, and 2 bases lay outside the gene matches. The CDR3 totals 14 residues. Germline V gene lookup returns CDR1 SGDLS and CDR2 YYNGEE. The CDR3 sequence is CASSVGQGYYGYTF. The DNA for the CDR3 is TGTGCCAGCAGCGTAGGACAGGGATACTATGGCTACACCTTC. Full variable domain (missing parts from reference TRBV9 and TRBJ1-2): DSGVTQTPKHLITATGQRVTLRCSPRSGDLSVYWYQQSLDQGLQFLIQYYNGEERAKGNILERFSAQQFPDLHSELNLSSLELGDSALYFCASSVGQGYYGYTFGSGTRLTVV.

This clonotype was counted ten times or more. CDR3 residues: CASKGGSVYQETQYF. The CDR3 region has the DNA TGTGCCAGCAAAGGAGGATCTGTGTACCAAGAGACCCAGTACTTC. The V call is TRBV6-2 or TRBV6-3, the J call TRBJ2-5; D may be TRBD2 (5 bases). Germline lookup yields CDR1 MNHEY and CDR2 SVGEGT. The CDR3 is made up of 15 amino acids. V was cut by 7 bases and J by 0 bases, with 15 bases left in between.

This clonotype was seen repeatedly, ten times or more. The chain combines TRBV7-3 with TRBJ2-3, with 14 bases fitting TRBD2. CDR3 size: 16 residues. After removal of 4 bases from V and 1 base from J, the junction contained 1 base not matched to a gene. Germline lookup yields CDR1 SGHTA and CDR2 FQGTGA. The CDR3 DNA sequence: TGTGCCAGCAGCTCGGGACTAGCGGGAGGCACAGATACGCAGTATTTT. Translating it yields CASSSGLAGGTDTQYF.

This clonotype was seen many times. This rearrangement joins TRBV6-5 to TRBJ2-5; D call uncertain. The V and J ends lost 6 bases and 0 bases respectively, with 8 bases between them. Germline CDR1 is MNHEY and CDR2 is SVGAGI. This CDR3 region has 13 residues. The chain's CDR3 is CASRSQNQETQYF. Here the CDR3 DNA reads TGTGCCAGCAGAAGTCAGAACCAAGAGACCCAGTACTTC.

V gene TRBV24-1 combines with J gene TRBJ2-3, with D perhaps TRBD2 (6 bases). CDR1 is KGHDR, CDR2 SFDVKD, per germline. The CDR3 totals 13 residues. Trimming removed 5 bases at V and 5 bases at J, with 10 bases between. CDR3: CATSAGALDTQYF. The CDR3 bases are TGTGCCACCAGTGCGGGAGCCTTAGATACGCAGTATTTT.

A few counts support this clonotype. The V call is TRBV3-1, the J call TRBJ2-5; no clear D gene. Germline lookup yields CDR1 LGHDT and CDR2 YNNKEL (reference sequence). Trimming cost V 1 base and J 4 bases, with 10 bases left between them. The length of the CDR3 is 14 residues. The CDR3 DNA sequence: TGTGCCAGCAGCCAAGGTGAAGGTGGAGAGACCCAGTACTTC. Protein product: CASSQGEGGETQYF.

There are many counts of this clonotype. The CDR3 reads CASSARGQGPYEQYF. CDR3 DNA: TGTGCCAGCAGCGCCCGGGGACAGGGCCCCTACGAGCAGTACTTC. This rearrangement joins TRBV7-2 to TRBJ2-7; 9 nucleotides align to TRBD1. The V segment lost 5 bases and the J segment 2 bases; nucleotides outside the gene matches: 7. Looked up from germline, CDR1 is SGHTA and CDR2 is FQGNSA. This CDR3 is built from 15 residues.

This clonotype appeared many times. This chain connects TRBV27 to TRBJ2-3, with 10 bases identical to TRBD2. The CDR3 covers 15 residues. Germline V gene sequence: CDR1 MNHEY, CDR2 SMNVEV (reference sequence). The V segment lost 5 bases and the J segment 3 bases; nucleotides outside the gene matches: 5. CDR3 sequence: CASSDPAGGTDTQYF. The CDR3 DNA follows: TGTGCCAGCAGTGACCCAGCGGGAGGGACAGATACGCAGTATTTT.

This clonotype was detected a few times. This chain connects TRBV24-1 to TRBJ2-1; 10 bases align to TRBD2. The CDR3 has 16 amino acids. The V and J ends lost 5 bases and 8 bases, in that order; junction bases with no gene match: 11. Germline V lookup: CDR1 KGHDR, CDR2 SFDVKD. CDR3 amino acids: CATSGLSGRKIDEQFF. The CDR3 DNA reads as TGTGCCACCAGTGGGCTTAGCGGGAGGAAAATCGATGAGCAGTTCTTC.

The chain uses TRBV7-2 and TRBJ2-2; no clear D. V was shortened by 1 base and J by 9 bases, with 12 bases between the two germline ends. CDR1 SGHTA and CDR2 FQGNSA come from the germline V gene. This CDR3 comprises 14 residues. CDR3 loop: CASSLDLVSWELFF. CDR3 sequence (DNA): TGTGCCAGCAGCTTAGATCTAGTTTCCTGGGAGCTGTTTTTT.

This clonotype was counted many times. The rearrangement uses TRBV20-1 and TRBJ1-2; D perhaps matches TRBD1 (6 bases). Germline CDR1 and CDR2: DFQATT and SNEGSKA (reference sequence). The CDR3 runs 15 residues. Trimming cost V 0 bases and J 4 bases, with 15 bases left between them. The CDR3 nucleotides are TGCAGTGCTAGAGATGGGGGGGCAGGCGTCTATGGCTACACCTTC. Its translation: CSARDGGAGVYGYTF.

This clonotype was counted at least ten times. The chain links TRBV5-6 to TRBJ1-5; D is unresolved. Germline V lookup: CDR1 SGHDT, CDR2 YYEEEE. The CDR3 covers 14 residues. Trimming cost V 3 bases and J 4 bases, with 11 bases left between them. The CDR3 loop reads CASSYAAGNQPQHF. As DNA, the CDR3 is TGTGCCAGCAGCTATGCCGCGGGGAATCAGCCCCAGCATTTT.

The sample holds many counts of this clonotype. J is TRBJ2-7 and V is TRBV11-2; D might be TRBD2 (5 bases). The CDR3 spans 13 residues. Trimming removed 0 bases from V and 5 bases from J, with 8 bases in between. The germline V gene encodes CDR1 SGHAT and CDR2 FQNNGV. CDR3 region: CASSLDMRDEQYF. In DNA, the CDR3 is TGTGCCAGCAGCTTAGATATGAGGGACGAGCAGTACTTC.